Listed below are T cell receptor beta chains from one sample, sequenced in a study of T-cell memory formation after mild COVID-19. TCRdb itself ran the 5' RACE reads through MiXCR, one entry per CDR3 protein. The sample yields roughly 450,000 distinct CDR3 sequences, roughly 18% seen once. Sequencing was carried out using PBMCs or a T cell subset sorted from them (not recorded which). Source of these receptors: an adult woman who had mild COVID-19 (a few samples of this study predate the infection). Cell type and time point are not known. Both conserved end residues are trimmed from each CDR3. Each record gives: J gene, clone size, V gene, CDR3 protein. Some rows mark clone size as missing; the rest say once, few, many or name a class of expanded clone.

>TRBJ1-2|NA|TRBV9
ASSEGLKGYT
>TRBJ1-2|NA|TRBV6-5
ASKERGIYGYT
>TRBJ2-7|many|TRBV5-1
ASSTGTAYEQY
>TRBJ1-2|NA|TRBV11-2
ASSLGSGKSWYGYT
>TRBJ2-5|few|TRBV20-1
SARVGAGETTQY
>TRBJ2-7|few|TRBV4-2
ASSGWLAGTYEQY
>TRBJ2-1|NA|TRBV15
ATSSYTRTGEQF
>TRBJ1-1|NA|TRBV18
ASSPPANTEAF
>TRBJ2-5|NA|TRBV3-1
ASSQRLAGQETQY
>TRBJ2-1|few|TRBV27
ASSAGTSGHNEQF
>TRBJ2-7|few|TRBV29-1
SVWSRGYEQY
>TRBJ2-4|NA|TRBV7-2
ASSFSGTSGDIQY
>TRBJ2-5|NA|TRBV19
ASSIAASPQH
>TRBJ2-1|many|TRBV12-3/TRBV12-4
ASSRHRNNEQF
>TRBJ2-1|NA|TRBV9
ASSVGRGSYNEQF
>TRBJ1-4|NA|TRBV7-9
ASSLAGLDEKLF
>TRBJ2-3|NA|TRBV4-2
ASSQETAAASTDTQY
>TRBJ1-1|few|TRBV11-1
ASSSRGLGLNTEAF
>TRBJ2-5|once|TRBV5-1
ASSIGTRQAEETQY
>TRBJ2-7|many|TRBV7-9
ASSSQTQQY
>TRBJ1-2|few|TRBV20-1
SAAGTPESGYT
>TRBJ2-1|NA|TRBV7-9
ASSQGGQAGNEQF
>TRBJ2-7|NA|TRBV6-5
ASRGGLAGYEQY
>TRBJ2-7|few|TRBV12-3/TRBV12-4
ASSLGLQGAEQY
>TRBJ1-1|few|TRBV5-1
ASSLAQGPQSGAF
>TRBJ2-1|NA|TRBV24-1
ATSDWDRENEQF
>TRBJ1-1|few|TRBV5-1
ASSLTPGQGGPEAF
>TRBJ1-5|NA|TRBV7-2
ASSLAFDSNSNQPQH
>TRBJ2-1|few|TRBV12-3/TRBV12-4
ASSRQNEQF
>TRBJ1-2|NA|TRBV5-1
ASSSTGEDGYT
>TRBJ1-2|NA|TRBV9
ASSVARTGDYGYT
>TRBJ2-7|few|TRBV6-2/TRBV6-3
ASSSLAGVYEQY
>TRBJ2-3|few|TRBV20-1
SASLPIRGGGTDTQY
>TRBJ2-1|NA|TRBV27
ATQVAGGNEQF
>TRBJ2-2|NA|TRBV5-1
ASSSTGGAETGELF
>TRBJ1-3|NA|TRBV4-1
ASSLGVIFGTSGDTIY
>TRBJ2-7|few|TRBV5-6
ASSSTGNEQY
>TRBJ2-7|few|TRBV30
AWTPGQGYEQY
>TRBJ2-3|NA|TRBV10-2
ASSEPGLAVTTDTQY
>TRBJ1-2|few|TRBV7-2
ASSPARVTSYGYT
>TRBJ2-5|NA|TRBV15
ATSREVGLETQY
>TRBJ2-3|few|TRBV7-3
ASSRKTSATRADTQY
>TRBJ2-7|NA|TRBV10-3
AIRGDRVLAYEQY